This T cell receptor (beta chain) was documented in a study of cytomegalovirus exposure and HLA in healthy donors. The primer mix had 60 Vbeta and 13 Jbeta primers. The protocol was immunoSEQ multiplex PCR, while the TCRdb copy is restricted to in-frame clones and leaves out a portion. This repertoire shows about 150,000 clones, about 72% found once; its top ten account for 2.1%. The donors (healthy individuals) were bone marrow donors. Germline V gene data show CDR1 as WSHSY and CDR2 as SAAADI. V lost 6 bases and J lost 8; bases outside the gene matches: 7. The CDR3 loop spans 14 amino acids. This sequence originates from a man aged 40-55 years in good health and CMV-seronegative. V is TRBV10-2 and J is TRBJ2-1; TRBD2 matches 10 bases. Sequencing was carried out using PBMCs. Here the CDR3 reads CASREREGLDEQFF. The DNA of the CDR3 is TGCGCCAGCAGGGAGCGGGAGGGCTTGGATGAGCAGTTCTTC.